This T cell receptor beta chain was documented in a study of human T cells and chemical hapten exposure. TCRdb called the RACE reads again in MiXCR, with one record for every CDR3 protein. The sample yields approximately 57,000 distinct CDR3 sequences, around 10% seen once. CDR3 length equals 17 residues. CDR1 is LNHNV and CDR2 is YYDKDF in the germline V gene (reference sequence). V was pared by 0 bases and J by 4 bases, with 17 bases between. Time point indicated: pre-sensitization, week 0. Indicated treatment: therapeutic diphenylcyclopropenone sensitization with weekly scalp DPC. This sample comprised whole blood, obtained in connection with sensitization to the hapten diphenylcyclopropenone (DPC). The chain recombines TRBV15 with TRBJ2-3; D may be TRBD2 (6 bases). The sequence was collected from a man aged 40-49 years with alopecia areata. Some clones in this sample may be carry-over from other donors' samples. The CDR3 protein is CATSRDSPRLVSDTQYF. The DNA for the CDR3 is TGTGCCACCAGCAGAGATAGTCCCCGACTAGTCTCAGATACGCAGTATTTT.